Below, 20 T cell receptor beta chains from the same sample are listed, as sequenced in a study of identical twins. One entry per CDR3 protein, called by TCRdb with MiXCR from the 5' RACE reads. Counted here are about 720,000 distinct CDR3 sequences, around 8.3% occurring once; the ten biggest clones make up 0.75% to 1%. This sample also appeared in a second study, on yellow fever vaccine responses in identical twins.

Sequencing input: PBMCs. The source of these receptors is a woman between 18 and 30 years old in good health.

This clonotype was seen more than once but under ten times. This chain connects TRBV7-8 to TRBJ2-7, with 8 bases fitting TRBD1. Germline V gene data show CDR1 as SGHVS and CDR2 as FQNEAQ. The CDR3 has 19 amino acids. Unmatched junction bases numbered 16, after V lost 0 bases and J lost 3 bases. The CDR3 DNA sequence: TGTGCCAGCAGCTTAGCCCCCTTATGGAGACAGGGGTCGAGCTACGAGCAGTACTTC. Translating it yields CASSLAPLWRQGSSYEQYF.

The rearrangement joins TRBV27 to TRBJ2-5, with 10 bases lining up with TRBD2. CDR3 length equals 16 residues. Germline V gene lookup returns CDR1 MNHEY and CDR2 SMNVEV (reference sequence). Trimming at V came to 1 base and at J to 5 bases, leaving 7 bases not matched to a gene. CDR3 in amino acids: CASSLFPQAGGETQYF. In nucleotides, the CDR3 is TGTGCCAGCAGTTTATTCCCCCAAGCGGGAGGGGAGACCCAGTACTTC.

This clonotype was counted only a few times. V is TRBV10-3 and J is TRBJ2-5; 11 bases map to TRBD1. Germline CDR1 and CDR2: ENHRY and SYGVKD. The CDR3 is 15 amino acids. J was trimmed by 5 bases and V by 2 bases; bases with no gene match: 4. The CDR3 loop reads CAISERTGGRETQYF. The CDR3 bases are TGTGCCATCAGTGAGAGGACAGGGGGCAGGGAGACCCAGTACTTC.

This clonotype was counted a few times. The chain employs TRBV29-1 and TRBJ2-7; the match to TRBD2 covers 11 bases. Germline V gives CDR1 SQVTM, CDR2 ANQGSEA. V trimming: 4 bases; J trimming: 2 bases; junction bases outside the gene matches: 7. The length of the CDR3 is 15 residues. The CDR3 here is CSVAPQGLAAYEQYF. DNA of the CDR3: TGCAGCGTTGCCCCCCAGGGACTAGCGGCCTACGAGCAGTACTTC.

V usage is TRBV24-1 and J usage is TRBJ1-5; tentative D call: TRBD1 (5 bases). The CDR3 has 15 residues. The germline CDR1 and CDR2 sequences are KGHDR and SFDVKD. Between the trimmed V and J ends, which lost 3 bases and 8 bases, there was a span of 16 bases. The CDR3 nucleotides read TGTGCCACCAGTGATGCGCAGGGCGGGGATGAGCCCCAGCATTTT. Amino acids: CATSDAQGGDEPQHF.

This clonotype was seen ten or more times. This chain joins TRBV24-1 and TRBJ2-7; the match to TRBD2 covers 8 bases. Germline CDR1 is KGHDR and CDR2 is SFDVKD. V was clipped by 3 bases and J by 4 bases; unmatched bases: 7. The CDR3 extends over 15 amino acids. The DNA for the CDR3 is TGTGCCACCAGTGATGTAAAAGCGGGAGCTTACGAGCAGTACTTC. Protein product: CATSDVKAGAYEQYF.

On this clonotype: The junction does not match germline at one end; this may be a read error. The CDR3 nucleotides read TGTGCCAGCAACGACAGGGGACCCAACACCAGGGAGCTGTTTTTT. It codes for CASNDRGPNTRELFF. The V call is TRBV6-1, the J call TRBJ2-2; 8 bases are shared with TRBD1. Germline CDR1 MNHNS, CDR2 SASEGT. There are 15 residues in the CDR3.

V and J are TRBV27 and TRBJ2-5; either TRBD1 or TRBD2 may fit D (5 bases each). In germline, CDR1 is MNHEY, CDR2 SMNVEV (reference sequence). Trimming took 5 bases from V and 1 from J, leaving 17 bases between them. This CDR3 contains 16 residues. CDR3 region: CASSPGTQPSQETQYF. The CDR3 DNA sequence: TGTGCCAGCAGTCCGGGGACGCAGCCAAGCCAAGAGACCCAGTACTTC.

A few counts support this clonotype. The CDR3, as DNA: TGTGCCAGCAGCTTTACGACAGGGGGCACCGGGGAGCTGTTTTTT. Translating gives CASSFTTGGTGELFF. The V gene is TRBV11-2, the J gene TRBJ2-2; TRBD1 matches 9 bases. CDR1 is SGHAT, CDR2 FQNNGV, per germline. The V gene end was trimmed by 3 bases and the J gene end by 4 bases; junction bases not matched to a gene: 3. The CDR3 is 15 residues long.

This clonotype was observed many times. The rearrangement joins TRBV5-1 to TRBJ2-2, with D perhaps matching TRBD1 (6 bases). The CDR3 is 14 residues long. With 3 bases removed from V and 7 bases from J, the gap between germline ends came to 13 bases. The germline V gene encodes CDR1 SGHRS and CDR2 YFSETQ. CDR3 sequence (DNA): TGCGCCAGCAGCTCCACAGGGTATGGCGGGGAGCTGTTTTTT. The encoded protein is CASSSTGYGGELFF.

This clonotype was counted only a few times. This chain connects TRBV6-1 to TRBJ2-5; 7 bases agree with TRBD1. The V gene's germline CDR1 is MNHNS and CDR2 SASEGT. The CDR3 sequence is 16 residues long. V lost 7 bases, J lost 2 bases, and 13 bases stayed unmatched. The CDR3, as DNA: TGTGCCAGCACCCGAGACAGGGCCCATCCTCAAGAGACCCAGTACTTC. Its protein product is CASTRDRAHPQETQYF.

This clonotype was seen repeatedly, ten times or more. V gene TRBV6-4 combines with J gene TRBJ2-1; 11 nucleotides align to TRBD1. The V gene's germline CDR1 is MRHNA and CDR2 SNTAGT. V lost 4 bases to trimming and J lost 8 bases; unmatched junction nucleotides: 7. The CDR3 is 15 residues long. CDR3 nucleotides: TGTGCCAGCAGTGTAGGGACAGGGGGTTTCGATGAGCAGTTCTTC. It is translated as CASSVGTGGFDEQFF.

The sample holds many counts of this clonotype. This rearrangement joins TRBV27 to TRBJ2-1, with TRBD2 as a possible D gene (6 bases). CDR3 length equals 12 residues. Germline CDR1 and CDR2: MNHEY and SMNVEV (reference sequence). Trimming pared 3 bases from V and 6 bases from J, leaving 6 bases between. CDR3 nucleotides: TGTGCCAGCAGTTTGACTAGCAATGAGCAGTTCTTC. Translating gives CASSLTSNEQFF.

The V gene is TRBV5-5, the J gene TRBJ2-7, with D possibly being TRBD1 (5 bases). Trimming removed 4 bases from V and 0 bases from J, with 20 bases in between. Germline CDR1 reads SGHKS; CDR2 reads YYEKEE (reference sequence). The CDR3 has 17 residues. CDR3 sequence reads: CASSRNEGVFGSYEQYF. For the CDR3, the DNA is TGTGCCAGCAGCCGGAATGAAGGGGTTTTCGGCTCCTACGAGCAGTACTTC.

The V and J genes are TRBV5-1 and TRBJ2-1; tentatively, D is TRBD2 (6 bases). Germline assignment: CDR1 SGHRS and CDR2 YFSETQ. Trimming removed 0 bases at V and 11 bases at J, with 24 bases between. The CDR3 is 17 residues long. CDR3 coding DNA: TGCGCCAGCAGCTTGGCCGGGGGTAGGCTATCCTTTTCACAGCAGTTCTTC. Amino acids: CASSLAGGRLSFSQQFF.

This clonotype was found a few times. This chain links TRBV12-3 or TRBV12-4 with TRBJ2-7, with TRBD2 identical over 10 bases. This CDR3 has 15 residues. V gave up 6 bases and J gave up 2 bases; unmatched junction bases: 7. The DNA for the CDR3 is TGTGCCAGCAGCCCCCCGGGACTAGCGACCTACGAGCAGTACTTC. Its protein is CASSPPGLATYEQYF.

The rearrangement links TRBV5-4 to TRBJ2-3; D perhaps matches TRBD2 (6 bases). This CDR3 comprises 15 residues. With 4 bases removed from V and 3 bases from J, the gap between germline ends came to 15 bases. Looked up from germline, CDR1 is SGHNT and CDR2 is YYREEE (reference sequence). The CDR3 region is CASSRTGTPTDTQYF. In DNA, the CDR3 is TGTGCCAGCAGCCGAACCGGGACTCCTACAGATACGCAGTATTTT.

Many counts were recorded for this clonotype. V is TRBV4-3 and J is TRBJ2-1; D is undetermined. CDR1 and CDR2 from the germline V gene are LGHNA and YSLEER. The CDR3 contains 19 residues. V gave up 0 bases and J gave up 1 base, with 19 bases separating them. The CDR3 DNA reads as TGCGCCAGCAGCCAAGATCGGGTTTTAGTCAAACCGTCCTACAATGAGCAGTTCTTC. It specifies CASSQDRVLVKPSYNEQFF.

This clonotype was seen at least ten times. This chain connects TRBV12-3 or TRBV12-4 to TRBJ1-5; TRBD1 agrees at 10 bases. The CDR3 sequence is 15 residues long. V lost 5 bases, J lost 4 bases, and 5 bases stayed unmatched. CDR3 region: CASSPGQGINQPQHF. The CDR3 DNA reads TGTGCCAGCAGTCCGGGACAGGGGATTAATCAGCCCCAGCATTTT.

In its sample, this clonotype was seen a few times. The chain uses TRBV3-1 and TRBJ2-7; TRBD2 aligns across 9 bases. J was trimmed by 4 bases and V by 4 bases; bases with no gene match: 5. The germline V gene encodes CDR1 LGHDT and CDR2 YNNKEL (reference sequence). The CDR3 runs 14 residues. CDR3 DNA: TGTGCCAGCAGCCGGCAGACTAGCGGATACGAGCAGTACTTC. Its translation is CASSRQTSGYEQYF.